This TCR beta chain was obtained from a study of T-cell reconstitution after alpha-beta-depleted transplantation in children. This clonotype occurred many times. This sample's TCRbeta library carried unique molecular identifier barcodes. MiXCR was run by TCRdb on the PCR reads, yielding one entry per CDR3 protein. The sample has some 280,000 distinct CDR3 sequences, 9.5% to 10% seen once. The V gene end was trimmed by 0 bases and the J gene end by 6 bases; junction bases not matched to a gene: 3. The CDR3 consists of 14 residues. CDR1 and CDR2 from the germline V gene are ENHRY and SYGVKD. This TCR was recovered from a human donor who donated a stem cell graft to a child with SCID. The V call is TRBV10-3, the J call TRBJ2-7; 9 bases align to TRBD2. The source was PBMCs from the stem cell graft donor, collected from the stem cell graft. The CDR3 protein is CAISESKLAGEQYF. The CDR3, as DNA: TGTGCCATCAGTGAGTCGAAACTAGCGGGCGAGCAGTACTTC.